Below, one TCR beta chain is given with its context. The RNA input was roughly 0.45 to 1 ug, and it was reverse transcribed with random hexamers. Multiplex PCR with immunoSEQ amplified the TCR beta CDR3 across 54 Vbeta and 13 Jbeta. TCRdb used MiXCR to reprocess the immunoSEQ multiplex PCR reads, holding one entry per CDR3 protein. The sample yields some 450,000 distinct CDR3 sequences, approximately 85% seen once. This entry comes from a study of CD8 T cells in Susac syndrome. Deletions cut 10 bases from V and 7 bases from J, with 17 bases between. Germline assignment: CDR1 MNHNS and CDR2 SASEGT. The CDR3 is 13 amino acids. In blood CD8+ and CD4+ T cells, TCR beta underwent sequencing. TEMRA cells were enriched by FACS, while CD8+ and CD4+ T cells were obtained through a negative isolation that was performed magnetically.

Sample: CD8+ T cells from PBMCs. This chain uses TRBV6-1 with TRBJ1-5; tentatively, D is TRBD1 (5 bases). This receptor was identified in a human donor with multiple sclerosis. The CDR3 DNA reads as TGTGCCAAAGGGAGGACAAGTCCCCAGCCCCAGCATTTT. Amino acids: CAKGRTSPQPQHF.